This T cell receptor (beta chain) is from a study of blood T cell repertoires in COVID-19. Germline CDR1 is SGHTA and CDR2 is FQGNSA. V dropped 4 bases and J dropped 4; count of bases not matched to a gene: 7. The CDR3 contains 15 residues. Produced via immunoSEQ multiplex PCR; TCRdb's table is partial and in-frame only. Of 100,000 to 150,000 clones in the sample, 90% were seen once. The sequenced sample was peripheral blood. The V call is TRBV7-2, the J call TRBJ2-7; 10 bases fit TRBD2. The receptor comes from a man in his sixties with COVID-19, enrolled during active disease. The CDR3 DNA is TGTGCCAGCAGCTCTGAAGCGGGAGGGCCGTACGAGCAGTACTTC. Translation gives CASSSEAGGPYEQYF. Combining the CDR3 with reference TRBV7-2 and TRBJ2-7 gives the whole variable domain GAGVSQSPSNKVTEKGKDVELRCDPISGHTALYWYRQSLGQGLEFLIYFQGNSAPDKSGLPSDRFSAERTGGSVSTLTIQRTQQEDSAVYLCASSSEAGGPYEQYFGPGTRLTVT.